A selection of T cell receptor beta chains follows, all from one sample in a study of blood T cell repertoires in COVID-19. Measured with immunoSEQ multiplex PCR; TCRdb has only the in-frame clones, and not every one. The sample contains around 210,000 clones, approximately 80% of which appear only once. Sequenced material: peripheral blood. These receptors were obtained from a woman older than 75 with COVID-19, enrolled during active disease. CDR3s include the opening cysteine and the closing phenylalanine or tryptophan. A D gene is named only where the DNA matches it firmly. Size is omitted from some rows. Given values are once, few, many or a class for expanded clones.

V gene,clone size,J gene,D gene,CDR3 length,CDR3 protein,CDR3 DNA
TRBV7-3,NA,TRBJ2-1,TRBD2,14,CASTRGGGNNEQFF,TGTGCCAGCACCCGAGGCGGGGGGAACAATGAGCAGTTCTTC
TRBV9,NA,TRBJ2-3,NA,16,CASSVAGLLSTDTQYF,TGTGCCAGCAGCGTAGCCGGGTTACTTAGCACAGATACGCAGTATTTT
TRBV18,NA,TRBJ2-7,TRBD2,15,CASSPGLAGVAEQYF,TGTGCCAGCTCACCTGGACTAGCGGGAGTTGCCGAGCAGTACTTC
TRBV6-1,NA,TRBJ1-2,NA,12,CASSDGNYGYTF,TGTGCCAGCAGTGACGGGAACTATGGCTACACCTTC
TRBV18,NA,TRBJ1-6,TRBD1,15,CASSPGTGGSSPLHF,TGTGCCAGCTCACCAGGGACAGGGGGGAGTTCACCCCTCCACTTT
TRBV7-2,NA,TRBJ2-3,TRBD2,16,CASSLGVPSGGATQYF,TGTGCCAGCAGCTTAGGGGTTCCTAGCGGGGGGGCTACGCAGTATTTT
TRBV24-1,NA,TRBJ2-5,NA,13,CATSGSGQETQYF,TGTGCCACCAGTGGGTCAGGGCAAGAGACCCAGTACTTC
TRBV19,NA,TRBJ2-4,NA,15,CASSRRGGTKNIQYF,TGTGCCAGTAGTAGGAGGGGGGGGACTAAAAACATTCAGTACTTC
TRBV7-9,NA,TRBJ1-6,TRBD1,13,CAGQGGANSPLHF,TGTGCCGGACAGGGGGGGGCTAATTCACCCCTCCACTTT
TRBV14,many,TRBJ2-7,NA,16,CASSQGVRDTSYEQYF,TGTGCCAGCAGCCAAGGGGTCCGGGACACCTCCTACGAGCAGTACTTC
TRBV21-1,NA,TRBJ2-1,NA,15,CASSKGPGGRDEQFF,TGTGCCAGCAGCAAAGGTCCAGGGGGCAGGGATGAGCAGTTCTTC
TRBV6-5,NA,TRBJ2-1,NA,13,CASRPQGGNEQFF,TGTGCCAGCAGACCGCAAGGGGGCAATGAGCAGTTCTTC
TRBV3-1/TRBV3-2,NA,TRBJ1-1,TRBD1,14,CASRQTGQNTEAFF,TGTGCCAGCAGACAGACAGGGCAGAACACTGAAGCTTTCTTT
TRBV21-1,NA,TRBJ2-7,NA,16,CASSTPGQGRGYEQYF,TGTGCCAGCAGCACCCCGGGACAGGGGAGGGGCTACGAGCAGTACTTC
TRBV11-2,NA,TRBJ2-7,TRBD2,14,CASSFAGGHYEQYF,TGTGCCAGCAGCTTTGCGGGGGGGCACTACGAGCAGTACTTC
TRBV7-9,NA,TRBJ1-6,TRBD1,15,CASSRQGQGGSPLHF,TGTGCCAGCAGCAGACAGGGACAGGGCGGGTCACCCCTCCACTTT
TRBV4-1,NA,TRBJ2-5,TRBD1,15,CASTETGGRGETQYF,TGCGCCAGCACCGAGACAGGGGGCCGAGGAGAGACCCAGTACTTC
TRBV10-3,NA,TRBJ1-6,NA,14,CAIASDSDNSPLHF,TGTGCCATAGCCTCCGACAGTGATAATTCACCCCTCCACTTT
TRBV19,NA,TRBJ1-4,NA,12,CASTTGYEKLFF,TGTGCCAGTACCACAGGGTACGAAAAACTGTTTTTT
TRBV9,NA,TRBJ1-5,TRBD1,15,CASSLSDRANQPQHF,TGTGCCAGCAGCCTTTCGGACAGGGCTAATCAGCCCCAGCATTTT
TRBV7-3,NA,TRBJ2-2,TRBD2,16,CASRPSGGLNTGELFF,TGTGCCAGCAGACCTAGCGGGGGCCTGAACACCGGGGAGCTGTTTTTT
TRBV5-5,NA,TRBJ2-1,NA,14,CASSFDYAYNEQFF,TGTGCCAGCAGCTTTGACTACGCCTACAATGAGCAGTTCTTC
TRBV5-1,few,TRBJ1-1,NA,11,CASSLGGEAFF,TGCGCCAGCAGCTTAGGAGGTGAAGCTTTCTTT
TRBV18,once,TRBJ1-4,TRBD1,15,CASSLRQGEDEKLFF,TGTGCCAGCTCACTCCGACAGGGGGAGGATGAAAAACTGTTTTTT
TRBV13,NA,TRBJ2-3,NA,12,CASSLFPGTQYF,TGTGCCAGCAGCTTGTTTCCGGGTACGCAGTATTTT
TRBV7-3,NA,TRBJ1-6,NA,15,CASSLTDTVNSPLHF,TGTGCCAGCAGCTTAACGGACACAGTAAATTCACCCCTCCACTTT
TRBV9,few,TRBJ1-3,NA,12,CASSVAGNTIYF,TGTGCCAGCAGCGTAGCGGGAAACACCATATATTTT
TRBV11-2,NA,TRBJ1-5,NA,13,CASSQERDQPQHF,TGTGCCAGCAGCCAGGAGAGGGATCAGCCCCAGCATTTT
TRBV7-3,NA,TRBJ2-3,TRBD2,18,CASSPRTSGRASTDTQYF,TGTGCCAGCAGCCCACGGACTAGCGGGAGGGCTAGCACAGATACGCAGTATTTT
TRBV11-3,NA,TRBJ2-3,TRBD1,14,CASSPTGLLDTQYF,TGTGCCAGCAGTCCGACAGGGCTCCTTGATACGCAGTATTTT
TRBV5-1,NA,TRBJ1-4,NA,15,CASSPVGQGNEKLFF,TGCGCCAGCAGCCCGGTGGGGCAGGGTAATGAAAAACTGTTTTTT
TRBV19,NA,TRBJ1-2,NA,13,CASNIDRNYGYTF,TGTGCCAGTAATATTGACAGGAATTATGGCTACACCTTC
TRBV2,once,TRBJ2-1,NA,15,CASSGYRSSYNEQFF,TGTGCCAGCAGTGGGTACAGGAGCTCCTACAATGAGCAGTTCTTC
TRBV28,NA,TRBJ1-2,TRBD1,14,CASSTGQGAYGYTF,TGTGCCAGCAGTACCGGACAGGGGGCTTATGGCTACACCTTC
TRBV14,NA,TRBJ1-4,NA,16,CASSQNLPGSGQKLFF,TGTGCCAGCAGCCAGAACCTCCCGGGAAGCGGTCAAAAACTGTTTTTT
TRBV7-8,NA,TRBJ2-5,TRBD1,17,CASSRKPGTVIGETQYF,TGTGCCAGCAGCCGAAAGCCCGGGACAGTCATTGGGGAGACCCAGTACTTC
TRBV9,NA,TRBJ1-5,NA,13,CASSVGGGQPQHF,TGTGCCAGCAGCGTCGGGGGAGGCCAGCCCCAGCATTTT
TRBV2,NA,TRBJ1-6,NA,13,CASSLQYNSPLHF,TGTGCCAGCAGTCTACAGTATAATTCACCCCTCCACTTT
TRBV27,NA,TRBJ2-1,NA,15,CASHRMGGPYNEQFF,TGTGCCAGCCACAGGATGGGGGGTCCCTACAATGAGCAGTTCTTC
TRBV15,NA,TRBJ2-7,TRBD2,15,CATSGTREGFYEQYF,TGTGCCACCAGCGGCACCCGGGAGGGCTTTTACGAGCAGTACTTC
TRBV6-5,NA,TRBJ2-7,TRBD1,14,CASSYRTGPYEQYF,TGTGCCAGCAGTTACCGGACAGGCCCCTACGAGCAGTACTTC
TRBV6-5,NA,TRBJ2-7,TRBD2,13,CASRTSGVYEQYF,TGTGCCAGCCGGACTAGCGGGGTCTACGAGCAGTACTTC
TRBV4-2,NA,TRBJ1-1,TRBD1,15,CASSQRTGLITEAFF,TGTGCCAGCAGCCAGAGGACAGGGTTGATCACTGAAGCTTTCTTT
TRBV3-1/TRBV3-2,NA,TRBJ1-5,TRBD1,14,CASSLDRGNQPQHF,TGTGCCAGCAGCCTCGACAGGGGCAATCAGCCCCAGCATTTT